This TCR beta chain originates from a study of Ad26.COV2.S vaccination and SARS-CoV-2 variants. Looking at the study overall: Intramuscular Ad26.COV2.S at 5x10^10 or 1x10^11 viral particles.

Sample treatment: 15 to 20 received Ad26.COV2.S at low or high dose, single or two shots; five or six received placebo; per-sample allocation not given. Each sample was drawn 63 days after the first injection (of vaccine or placebo). Aged 18-55 years, donor was enrolled in Boston around 2020. The CDR3 is 14 amino acids. Deletions cut 4 bases from V and 7 bases from J, with 16 bases between. Germline V gene sequence: CDR1 LNHDA, CDR2 SQIVND (reference sequence). This clone was counted between two and nine times. As yet, its antigen is unknown. Generated by immunoSEQ multiplex PCR, the TCRdb table keeps only in-frame clones and is missing some. The sample has about 350,000 clones; around nine tenths are singletons. Overall study results and limits: Non-spike TCR breadth showed similarity between vaccine and placebo recipients.

This rearrangement joins TRBV19 to TRBJ1-2, with unresolved D. The receptor comes from a person aged 18-65 years who received the Ad26.COV2.S COVID-19 vaccine or a placebo. The sample in question was peripheral blood, obtained in a trial of Ad26.COV2.S vaccine versus placebo. The CDR3 sequence: CASSKTPRTGGYTF. Written as DNA, the CDR3 is TGTGCCAGTAGTAAAACGCCAAGGACGGGTGGCTACACCTTC.